The rows below give T cell receptor beta chains drawn from one sample of a study of T cell responses to AZD1222 COVID-19 vaccine. Sequenced by immunoSEQ multiplex PCR; TCRdb stores in-frame clones only, minus some. The data show roughly 120,000 clones, 92% seen once. The sequenced sample was peripheral blood, obtained 28 days after the second AZD1222 dose. The receptors derive from an adult who received the AZD1222 COVID-19 vaccine. Both conserved end residues are part of each CDR3.

CASSQSRPPTDTQYF	TRBV6-5	TRBJ2-3
CASSEYRIANTGELFF	TRBV2	TRBJ2-2
CARKARDSNTGELFF	TRBV6-4	TRBJ2-2
CASSQESGTRPYNEQFF	TRBV4-1	TRBJ2-1
CASSSPGQGVGRGKLFF	TRBV28	TRBJ1-4
CASSFPTSGRGNEQFF	TRBV5-6	TRBJ2-1
CASSIRQGYNEQFF	TRBV19	TRBJ2-1
CASSFYIVNEQFF	TRBV12-3/TRBV12-4	TRBJ2-1
CASNRAYPWRPQHF	TRBV21-1	TRBJ1-5
CASSSPATETQYF	TRBV27	TRBJ2-5